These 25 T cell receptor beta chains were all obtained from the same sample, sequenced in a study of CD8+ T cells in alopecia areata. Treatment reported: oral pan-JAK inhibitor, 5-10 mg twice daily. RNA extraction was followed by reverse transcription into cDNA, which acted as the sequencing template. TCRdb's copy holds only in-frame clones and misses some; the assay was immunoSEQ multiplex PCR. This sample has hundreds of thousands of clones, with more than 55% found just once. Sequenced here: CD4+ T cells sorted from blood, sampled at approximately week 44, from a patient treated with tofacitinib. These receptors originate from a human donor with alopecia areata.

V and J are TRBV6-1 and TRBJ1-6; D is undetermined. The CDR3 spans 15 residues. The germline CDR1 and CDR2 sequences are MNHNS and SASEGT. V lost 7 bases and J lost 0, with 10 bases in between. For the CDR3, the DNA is TGTGCCAGCATACTAGGGAGCTCCTATAATTCACCCCTCCACTTT. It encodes CASILGSSYNSPLHF.

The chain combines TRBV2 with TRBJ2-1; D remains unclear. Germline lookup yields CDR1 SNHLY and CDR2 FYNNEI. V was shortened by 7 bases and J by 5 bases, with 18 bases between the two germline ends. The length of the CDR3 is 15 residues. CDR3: CASKGWRFGDNEQFF. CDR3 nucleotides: TGTGCCAGCAAAGGGTGGCGGTTTGGGGACAATGAGCAGTTCTTC.

CDR3 bases: TGTGCCAGCAGCTCTGACGGACTCTCCACAGATACGCAGTATTTT. This translates into CASSSDGLSTDTQYF. The chain recombines TRBV7-3 with TRBJ2-3; D is possibly TRBD2 (5 bases). Trimming pared 4 bases from V and 2 bases from J, leaving 13 bases between. Germline CDR1 is SGHTA and CDR2 is FQGTGA. This CDR3 spans 15 amino acids.

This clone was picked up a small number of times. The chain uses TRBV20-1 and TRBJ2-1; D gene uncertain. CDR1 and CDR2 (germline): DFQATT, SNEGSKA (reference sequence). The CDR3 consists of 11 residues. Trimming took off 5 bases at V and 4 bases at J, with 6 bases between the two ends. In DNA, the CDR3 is TGCAGTGCTGGGCTATACAATGAGCAGTTCTTC. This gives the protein CSAGLYNEQFF.

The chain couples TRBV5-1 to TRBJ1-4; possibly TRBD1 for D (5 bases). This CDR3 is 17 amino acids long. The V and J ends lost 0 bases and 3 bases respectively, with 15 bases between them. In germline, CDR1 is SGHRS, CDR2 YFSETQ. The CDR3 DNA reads TGCGCCAGCAGCTTGGACAGGAGAAATCCTTCTAATGAAAAACTGTTTTTT. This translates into CASSLDRRNPSNEKLFF.

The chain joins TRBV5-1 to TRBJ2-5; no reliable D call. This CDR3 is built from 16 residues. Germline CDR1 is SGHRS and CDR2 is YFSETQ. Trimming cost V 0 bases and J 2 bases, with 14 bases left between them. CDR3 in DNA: TGCGCCAGCAGCTTGGACAGCCCCCTGGAGCAAGAGACCCAGTACTTC. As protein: CASSLDSPLEQETQYF.

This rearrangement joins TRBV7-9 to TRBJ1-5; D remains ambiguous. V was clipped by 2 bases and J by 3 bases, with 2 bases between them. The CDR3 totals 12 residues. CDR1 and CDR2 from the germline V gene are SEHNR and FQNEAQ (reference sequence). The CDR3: CASSLINQPQHF. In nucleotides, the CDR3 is TGTGCCAGCAGCTTAATCAATCAGCCCCAGCATTTT.

Written as DNA, the CDR3 is TGTGCCAGCAGCTTAAAGCGGGGTAACTCCTACAATGAGCAGTTCTTC. Protein: CASSLKRGNSYNEQFF. The rearrangement links TRBV5-4 to TRBJ2-1; TRBD2 matches at 7 bases. The ends lost 2 bases at V and 0 bases at J; junction bases unmatched: 5. CDR1 SGHNT and CDR2 YYREEE come from the germline V gene (reference sequence). The CDR3 loop spans 16 amino acids.

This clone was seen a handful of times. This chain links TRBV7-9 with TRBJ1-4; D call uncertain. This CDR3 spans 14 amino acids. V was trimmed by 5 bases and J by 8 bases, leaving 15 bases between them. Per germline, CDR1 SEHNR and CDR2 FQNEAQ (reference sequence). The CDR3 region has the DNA TGTGCCAGCAGCAGAGACCACGGAAGCGAAAAACTGTTTTTT. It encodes CASSRDHGSEKLFF.

CDR3 sequence (DNA): TGTGCCAGCGGGGGACGGTCCTACGAGCAGTACTTC. Its protein is CASGGRSYEQYF. This rearrangement joins TRBV2 to TRBJ2-7; D is possibly TRBD1 or TRBD2 (5 bases each). V gave up 8 bases and J gave up 1 base, with 9 bases separating them. In germline, CDR1 is SNHLY, CDR2 FYNNEI. CDR3 length equals 12 residues.

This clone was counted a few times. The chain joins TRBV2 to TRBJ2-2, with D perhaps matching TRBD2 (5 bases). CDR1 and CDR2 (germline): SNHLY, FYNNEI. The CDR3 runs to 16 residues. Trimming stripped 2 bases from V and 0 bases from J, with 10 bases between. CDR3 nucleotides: TGTGCCAGCAGTGAACGCACTAGAGCGAACACCGGGGAGCTGTTTTTT. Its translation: CASSERTRANTGELFF. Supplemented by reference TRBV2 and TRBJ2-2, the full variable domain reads EPEVTQTPSHQVTQMGQEVILRCVPISNHLYFYWYRQILGQKVEFLVSFYNNEISEKSEIFDDQFSVERPDGSNFTLKIRSTKLEDSAMYFCASSERTRANTGELFFGEGSRLTVL.

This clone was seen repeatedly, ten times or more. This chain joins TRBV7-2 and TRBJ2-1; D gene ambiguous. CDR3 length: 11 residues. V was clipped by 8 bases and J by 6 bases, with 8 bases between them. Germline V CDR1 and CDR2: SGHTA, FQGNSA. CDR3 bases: TGTGCCAGCGGTATGTTCAATGAGCAGTTCTTC. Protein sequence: CASGMFNEQFF.

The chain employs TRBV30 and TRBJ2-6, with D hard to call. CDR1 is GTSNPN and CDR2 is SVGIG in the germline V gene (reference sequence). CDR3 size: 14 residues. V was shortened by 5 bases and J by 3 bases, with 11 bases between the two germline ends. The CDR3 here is CAWASWGGANVLTF. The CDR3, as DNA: TGTGCCTGGGCCAGTTGGGGTGGGGCCAACGTCCTGACTTTC.

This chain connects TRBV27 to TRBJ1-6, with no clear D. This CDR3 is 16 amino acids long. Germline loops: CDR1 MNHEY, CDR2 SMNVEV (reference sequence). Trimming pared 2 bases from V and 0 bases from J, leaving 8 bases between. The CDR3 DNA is TGTGCCAGCAGTTTAGATCTGAGCTCCTATAATTCACCCCTCCACTTT. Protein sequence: CASSLDLSSYNSPLHF.

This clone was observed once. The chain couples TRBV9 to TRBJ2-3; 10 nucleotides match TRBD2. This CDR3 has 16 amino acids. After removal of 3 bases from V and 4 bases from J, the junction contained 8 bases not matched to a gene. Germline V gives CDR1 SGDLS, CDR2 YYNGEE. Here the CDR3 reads CASSEKLAGSPDTQYF. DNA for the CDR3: TGTGCCAGCAGCGAAAAACTAGCGGGGTCCCCAGATACGCAGTATTTT.

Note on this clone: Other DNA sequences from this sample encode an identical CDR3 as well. The CDR3 DNA follows: TGCAGCGTTGAACGGGGTTTGGGCACAGATACGCAGTATTTT. It codes for CSVERGLGTDTQYF. The chain uses TRBV29-1 and TRBJ2-3, with TRBD2 as a possible D gene (5 bases). V lost 2 bases to trimming and J lost 1 base, with 10 bases between them. This CDR3 is built from 14 residues. CDR1 SQVTM and CDR2 ANQGSEA come from the germline V gene.

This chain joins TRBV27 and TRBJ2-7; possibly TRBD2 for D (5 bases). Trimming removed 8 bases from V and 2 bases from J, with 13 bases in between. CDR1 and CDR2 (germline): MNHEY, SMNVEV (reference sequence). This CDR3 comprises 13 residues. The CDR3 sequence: CASRTGNTYEQYF. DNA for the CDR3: TGTGCCAGCCGGACCGGGAATACCTACGAGCAGTACTTC.

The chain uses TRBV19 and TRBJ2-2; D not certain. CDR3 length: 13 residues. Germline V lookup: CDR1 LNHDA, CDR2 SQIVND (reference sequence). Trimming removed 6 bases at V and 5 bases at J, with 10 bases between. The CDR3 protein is CASSNSYTGELFF. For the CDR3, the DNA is TGTGCCAGTAGCAACAGCTATACCGGGGAGCTGTTTTTT.

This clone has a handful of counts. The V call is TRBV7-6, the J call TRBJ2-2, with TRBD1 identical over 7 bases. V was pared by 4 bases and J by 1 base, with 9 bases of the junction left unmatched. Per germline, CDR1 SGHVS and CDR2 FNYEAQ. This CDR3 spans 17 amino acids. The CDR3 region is CASSSTPGQWNTGELFF. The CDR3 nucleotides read TGTGCCAGCAGCTCAACCCCGGGACAGTGGAACACCGGGGAGCTGTTTTTT.

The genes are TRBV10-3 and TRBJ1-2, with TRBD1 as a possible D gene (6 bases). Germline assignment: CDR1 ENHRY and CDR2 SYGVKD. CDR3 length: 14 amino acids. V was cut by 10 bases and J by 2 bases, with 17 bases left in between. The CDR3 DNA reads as TGTGCCACCTCCCCCGGGACACAGAACTATGGCTACACCTTC. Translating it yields CATSPGTQNYGYTF.

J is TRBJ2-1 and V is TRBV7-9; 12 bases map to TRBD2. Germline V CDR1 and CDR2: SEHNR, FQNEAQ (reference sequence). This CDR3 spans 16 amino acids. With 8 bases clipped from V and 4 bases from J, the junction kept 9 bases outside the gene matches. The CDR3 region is CASGAGTSGPYNEQFF. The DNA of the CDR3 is TGTGCCAGCGGGGCAGGGACTAGCGGGCCTTACAATGAGCAGTTCTTC.

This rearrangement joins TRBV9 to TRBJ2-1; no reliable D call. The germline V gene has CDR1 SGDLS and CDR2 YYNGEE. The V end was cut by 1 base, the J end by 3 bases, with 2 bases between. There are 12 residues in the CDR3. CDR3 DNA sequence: TGTGCCAGCAGCGTAAGCTACAATGAGCAGTTCTTC. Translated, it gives CASSVSYNEQFF.

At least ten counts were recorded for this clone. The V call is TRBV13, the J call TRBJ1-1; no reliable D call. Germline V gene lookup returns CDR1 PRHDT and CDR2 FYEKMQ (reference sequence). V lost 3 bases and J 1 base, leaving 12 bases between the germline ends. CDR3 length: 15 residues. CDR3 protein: CASSFSIDGNTEAFF. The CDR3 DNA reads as TGTGCCAGCAGCTTCTCTATCGACGGGAACACTGAAGCTTTCTTT. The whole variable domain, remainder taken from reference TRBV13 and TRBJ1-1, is AAGVIQSPRHLIKEKRETATLKCYPIPRHDTVYWYQQGPGQDPQFLISFYEKMQSDKGSIPDRFSAQQFSDYHSELNMSSLELGDSALYFCASSFSIDGNTEAFFGQGTRLTVV.

In nucleotides, the CDR3 is TGTGCCAGCAGCTTACAACCGAGCTTCAATCAGCCCCAGCATTTT. Protein sequence: CASSLQPSFNQPQHF. J is TRBJ1-5 and V is TRBV7-2; D unresolved. Germline lookup yields CDR1 SGHTA and CDR2 FQGNSA. V shed 2 bases and J shed 3 bases, with 11 bases lying between them. The CDR3 is 15 residues long.

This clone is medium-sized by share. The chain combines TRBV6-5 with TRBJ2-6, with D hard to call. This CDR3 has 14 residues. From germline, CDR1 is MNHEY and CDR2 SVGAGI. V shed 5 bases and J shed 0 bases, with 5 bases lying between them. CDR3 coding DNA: TGTGCCAGCAGTCCCTTCTCTGGGGCCAACGTCCTGACTTTC. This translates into CASSPFSGANVLTF.